Listed below are T cell receptor beta chains from one sample, sequenced in a study of blood T cell repertoires in COVID-19. TCRdb's table, derived via immunoSEQ multiplex PCR, lists solely in-frame clones and lacks some. The repertoire includes around 43,000 clones, about 88% of them detected once, and more than 15% sits in the top ten. Sample: peripheral blood. These receptors were collected from a man between 45 and 60 years old in a cohort sampled during active COVID-19. Each CDR3 is given with its conserved first and last residue.

V gene	J gene	CDR3 protein
TRBV15	TRBJ1-1	CATSRTRTTEAFF
TRBV5-1	TRBJ2-7	CASSLDRGRYEQYF
TRBV24-1	TRBJ1-4	CATSDRDRGREKLFF
TRBV4-3	TRBJ1-2	CASSQENRVSYYGYTF
TRBV30	TRBJ2-2	CAWSGPGELFF
TRBV3-1/TRBV3-2	TRBJ2-3	CASSPGTSGGLKGPDTQYF
TRBV5-8	TRBJ1-3	CASSLADSMAGNTIYF
TRBV19	TRBJ1-5	CASSTPQGSNQPQHF
TRBV13	TRBJ2-3	CASSLGQGSTDTQYF
TRBV15	TRBJ1-3	CATRRDRSLGNTIYF
TRBV5-4	TRBJ2-2	CASLGQYTGELFF
TRBV7-9	TRBJ1-5	CASSPPGGNQPQHF
TRBV9	TRBJ2-2	CASSEDRGNTGELFF
TRBV24-1	TRBJ2-1	CATRDSSYNEQFF
TRBV29-1	TRBJ1-2	CSVGQGSNYGYTF
TRBV7-6	TRBJ1-6	CASSLGVVRARVNSPLHF
TRBV11-2	TRBJ2-4	CASSLLGLAGGKNIQYF
TRBV9	TRBJ2-7	CASSVRGRDEQYF
TRBV30	TRBJ1-4	CAWKRTGNEKLFF
TRBV18	TRBJ2-7	CASSPPDRPADEQYF
TRBV19	TRBJ1-1	CASSILPRGQKTNTEAFF
TRBV11-2	TRBJ2-1	CASSLAGADEQFF
TRBV24-1	TRBJ1-1	CATSDRDGTGEAFF
TRBV11-3	TRBJ2-1	CASRNRGGPYNEQFF
TRBV7-2	TRBJ2-3	CASSLVSQVGTDTQYF
TRBV5-8	TRBJ2-5	CASSLGSAFGMETQYF
TRBV9	TRBJ2-3	CASSQSRTSFTDTQYF
TRBV6-5	TRBJ2-2	CASSYHRTGELFF
TRBV4-3	TRBJ1-4	CASSQSAGVNEKLFF
TRBV24-1	TRBJ2-1	CATSDSDSFSYNEQFF
TRBV6-5	TRBJ1-1	CASSYPPGQKF
TRBV2	TRBJ1-1	CASSVGRQGANTEAFF
TRBV6-5	TRBJ2-3	CAITTDTQYF